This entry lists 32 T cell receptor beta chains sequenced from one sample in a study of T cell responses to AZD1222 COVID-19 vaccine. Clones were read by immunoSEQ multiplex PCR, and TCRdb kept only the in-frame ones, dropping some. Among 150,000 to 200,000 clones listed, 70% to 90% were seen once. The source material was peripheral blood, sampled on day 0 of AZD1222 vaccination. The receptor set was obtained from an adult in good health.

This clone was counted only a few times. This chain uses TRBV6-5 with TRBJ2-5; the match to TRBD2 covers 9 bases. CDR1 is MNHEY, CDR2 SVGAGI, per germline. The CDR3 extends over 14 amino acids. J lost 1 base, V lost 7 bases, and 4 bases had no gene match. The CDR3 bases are TGTGCCAGCACTCGCGGGGGGGCCCAAGAGACCCAGTACTTC. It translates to CASTRGGAQETQYF.

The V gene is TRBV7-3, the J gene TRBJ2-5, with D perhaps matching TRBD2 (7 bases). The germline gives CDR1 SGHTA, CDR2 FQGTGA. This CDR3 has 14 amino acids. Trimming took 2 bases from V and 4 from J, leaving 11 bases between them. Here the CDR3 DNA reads TGTGCCAGCAGCTTACGGGGGGCCGGAGAGACCCAGTACTTC. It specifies CASSLRGAGETQYF.

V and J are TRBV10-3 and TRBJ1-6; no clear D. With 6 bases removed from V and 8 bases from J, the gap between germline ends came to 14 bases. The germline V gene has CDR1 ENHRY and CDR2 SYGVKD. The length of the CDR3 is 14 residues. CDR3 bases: TGTGCCATCAGGAATGGAGGAAGGGATTCACCCCTCCACTTT. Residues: CAIRNGGRDSPLHF.

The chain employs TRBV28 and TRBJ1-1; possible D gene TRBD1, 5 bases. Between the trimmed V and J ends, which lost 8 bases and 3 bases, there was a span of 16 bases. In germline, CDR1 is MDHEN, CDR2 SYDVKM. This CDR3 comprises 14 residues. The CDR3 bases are TGTGCCAGCCCCTTAAGGGGCCGCCACACTGAAGCTTTCTTT. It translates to CASPLRGRHTEAFF.

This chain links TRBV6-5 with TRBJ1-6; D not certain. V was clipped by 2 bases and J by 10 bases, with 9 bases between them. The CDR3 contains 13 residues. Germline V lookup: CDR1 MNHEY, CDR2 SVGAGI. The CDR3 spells CASSYRITSPLHF. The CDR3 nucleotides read TGTGCCAGCAGTTACCGTATTACCTCACCCCTCCACTTT.

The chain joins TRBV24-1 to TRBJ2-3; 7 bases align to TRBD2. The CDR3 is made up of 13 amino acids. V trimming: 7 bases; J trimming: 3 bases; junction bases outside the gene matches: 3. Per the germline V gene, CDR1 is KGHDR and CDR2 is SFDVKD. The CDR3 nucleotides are TGTGCCACCAGCGGGGGGACGACAGATACGCAGTATTTT. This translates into CATSGGTTDTQYF.

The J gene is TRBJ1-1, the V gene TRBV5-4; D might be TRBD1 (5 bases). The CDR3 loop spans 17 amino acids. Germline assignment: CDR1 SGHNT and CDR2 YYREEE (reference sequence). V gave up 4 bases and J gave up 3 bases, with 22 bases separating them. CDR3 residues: CASSPPLKPQADTEAFF. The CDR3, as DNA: TGTGCCAGCAGCCCCCCATTAAAACCACAGGCAGACACTGAAGCTTTCTTT.

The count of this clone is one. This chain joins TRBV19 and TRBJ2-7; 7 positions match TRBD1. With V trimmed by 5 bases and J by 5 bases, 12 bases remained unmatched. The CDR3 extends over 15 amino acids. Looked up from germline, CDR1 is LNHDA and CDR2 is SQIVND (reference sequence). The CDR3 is CASSPEGAIGDEQYF. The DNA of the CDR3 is TGTGCCAGTAGTCCCGAGGGGGCTATCGGCGACGAGCAGTACTTC.

The CDR3 bases are TGTGCCAGCAAGCGGACAGGAAATAATGAAAAACTGTTTTTT. It is translated as CASKRTGNNEKLFF. V usage is TRBV6-5 and J usage is TRBJ1-4; 7 bases map to TRBD1. Losses at the gene ends were 7 bases for V and 4 bases for J; bases not matched to a gene: 6. CDR1 and CDR2 from the germline V gene are MNHEY and SVGAGI. This CDR3 is 14 amino acids long.

CDR3 loop: CASSRDSLSTDTQYF. DNA for the CDR3: TGCGCCAGCAGCCGGGACTCCCTCTCCACAGATACGCAGTATTTT. The rearrangement links TRBV5-1 to TRBJ2-3; possible D gene TRBD2, 6 bases. With 4 bases removed from V and 2 bases from J, the gap between germline ends came to 14 bases. The germline V gene encodes CDR1 SGHRS and CDR2 YFSETQ. This CDR3 region has 15 residues.

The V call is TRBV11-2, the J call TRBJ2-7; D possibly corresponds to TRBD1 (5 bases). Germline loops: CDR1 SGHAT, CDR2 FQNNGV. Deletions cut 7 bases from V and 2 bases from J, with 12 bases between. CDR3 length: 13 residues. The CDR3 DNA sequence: TGTGCCAGCACTTTGCTGGGGCCCTACGAGCAGTACTTC. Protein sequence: CASTLLGPYEQYF.

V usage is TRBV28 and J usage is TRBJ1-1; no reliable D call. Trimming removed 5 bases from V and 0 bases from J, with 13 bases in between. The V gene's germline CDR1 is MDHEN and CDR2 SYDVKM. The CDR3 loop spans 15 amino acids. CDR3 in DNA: TGTGCCAGCAGTGTCCGCGGACGGATGAACACTGAAGCTTTCTTT. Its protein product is CASSVRGRMNTEAFF.

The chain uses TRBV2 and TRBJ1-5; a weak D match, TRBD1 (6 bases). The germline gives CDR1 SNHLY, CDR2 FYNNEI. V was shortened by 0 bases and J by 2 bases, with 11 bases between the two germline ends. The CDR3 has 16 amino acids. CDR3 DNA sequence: TGTGCCAGCAGTGAAGCGATTAGACAGGGCAATCAGCCCCAGCATTTT. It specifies CASSEAIRQGNQPQHF. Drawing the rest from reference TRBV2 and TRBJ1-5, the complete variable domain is EPEVTQTPSHQVTQMGQEVILRCVPISNHLYFYWYRQILGQKVEFLVSFYNNEISEKSEIFDDQFSVERPDGSNFTLKIRSTKLEDSAMYFCASSEAIRQGNQPQHFGDGTRLSIL.

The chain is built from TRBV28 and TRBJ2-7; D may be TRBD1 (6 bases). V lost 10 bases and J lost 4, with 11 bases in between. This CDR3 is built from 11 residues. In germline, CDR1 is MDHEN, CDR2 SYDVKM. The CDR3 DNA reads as TGTGCCACCACCAGGGGATACGAGCAGTACTTC. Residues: CATTRGYEQYF.

CDR3 sequence reads: CASSSHPPTSGSSYEQYF. CDR3 DNA: TGCGCCAGCAGCTCCCACCCGCCGACTAGCGGGAGCTCCTACGAGCAGTACTTC. The chain uses TRBV4-1 and TRBJ2-7, with TRBD2 matching over 12 bases. Germline loops: CDR1 MGHRA, CDR2 YSYEKL. V was clipped by 5 bases and J by 0 bases; unmatched bases: 11. The CDR3 has 18 residues.

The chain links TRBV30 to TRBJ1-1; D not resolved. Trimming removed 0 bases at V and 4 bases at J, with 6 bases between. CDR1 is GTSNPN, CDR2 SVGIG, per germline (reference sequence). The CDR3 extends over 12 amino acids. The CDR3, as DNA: TGTGCCTGGAGTGTAGCCTCCACTGAAGCTTTCTTT. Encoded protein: CAWSVASTEAFF.

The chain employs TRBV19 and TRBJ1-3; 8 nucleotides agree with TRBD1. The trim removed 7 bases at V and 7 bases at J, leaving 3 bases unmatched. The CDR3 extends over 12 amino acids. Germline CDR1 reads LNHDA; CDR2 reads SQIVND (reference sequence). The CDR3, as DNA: TGTGCCAGTAATGACAGGGGTAACACCATATATTTT. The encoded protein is CASNDRGNTIYF.

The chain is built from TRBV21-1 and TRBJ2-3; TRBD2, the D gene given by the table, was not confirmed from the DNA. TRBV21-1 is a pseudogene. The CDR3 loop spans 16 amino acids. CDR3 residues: CASSKGGGEGTDTQYF. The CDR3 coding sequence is TGTGCCAGCAGCAAAGGGGGCGGGGAAGGGACAGATACGCAGTATTTT.

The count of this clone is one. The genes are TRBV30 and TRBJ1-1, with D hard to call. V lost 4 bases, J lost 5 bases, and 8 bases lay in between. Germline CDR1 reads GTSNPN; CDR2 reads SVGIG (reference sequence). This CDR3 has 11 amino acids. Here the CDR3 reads CAWKMITEAFF. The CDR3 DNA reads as TGTGCCTGGAAAATGATTACTGAAGCTTTCTTT. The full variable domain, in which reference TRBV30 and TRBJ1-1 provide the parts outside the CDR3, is SQTIHQWPATLVQPVGSPLSLECTVEGTSNPNLYWYRQAAGRGLQLLFYSVGIGQISSEVPQNLSASRPQDRQFILSSKKLLLSDSGFYLCAWKMITEAFFGQGTRLTVV.

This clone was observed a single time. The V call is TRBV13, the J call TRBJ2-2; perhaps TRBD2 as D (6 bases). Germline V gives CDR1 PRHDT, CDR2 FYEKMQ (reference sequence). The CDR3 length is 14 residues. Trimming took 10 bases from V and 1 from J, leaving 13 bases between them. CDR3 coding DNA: TGTGCCACCTCCCCGACTAGGAACACCGGGGAGCTGTTTTTT. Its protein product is CATSPTRNTGELFF.

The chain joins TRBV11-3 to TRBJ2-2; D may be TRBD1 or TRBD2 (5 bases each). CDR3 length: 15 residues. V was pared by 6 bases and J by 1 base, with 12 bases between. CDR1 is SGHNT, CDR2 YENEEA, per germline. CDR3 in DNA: TGTGCCAGCAGTAACCGGGACGGGAACACCGGGGAGCTGTTTTTT. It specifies CASSNRDGNTGELFF.

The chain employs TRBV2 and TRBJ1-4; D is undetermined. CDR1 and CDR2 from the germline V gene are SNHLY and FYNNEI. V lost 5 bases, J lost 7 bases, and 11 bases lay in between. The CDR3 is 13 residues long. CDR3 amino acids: CASSIGNLEKLFF. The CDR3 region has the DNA TGTGCCAGCAGTATAGGGAACCTTGAAAAACTGTTTTTT. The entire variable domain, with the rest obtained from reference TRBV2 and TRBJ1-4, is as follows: EPEVTQTPSHQVTQMGQEVILRCVPISNHLYFYWYRQILGQKVEFLVSFYNNEISEKSEIFDDQFSVERPDGSNFTLKIRSTKLEDSAMYFCASSIGNLEKLFFGSGTQLSVL.

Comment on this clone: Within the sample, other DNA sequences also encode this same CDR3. The CDR3: CASSRAGGETQYF. CDR3 coding DNA: TGTGCCAGCTCACGTGCGGGGGGCGAGACCCAGTACTTC. The genes are TRBV18 and TRBJ2-5; 8 positions match TRBD2. The V gene end was trimmed by 4 bases and the J gene end by 5 bases; junction bases not matched to a gene: 3. The CDR3 loop spans 13 amino acids. Germline assignment: CDR1 KGHSH and CDR2 LQKENI.

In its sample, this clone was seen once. The CDR3 sequence is CASSMDSYGYTF. CDR3 bases: TGCGCCAGCAGCATGGACAGCTATGGCTACACCTTC. The chain is built from TRBV5-1 and TRBJ1-2; a weak D match, TRBD1 (6 bases). Trimming stripped 4 bases from V and 4 bases from J, with 8 bases between. The CDR3 runs to 12 residues. CDR1 and CDR2 (germline): SGHRS, YFSETQ.

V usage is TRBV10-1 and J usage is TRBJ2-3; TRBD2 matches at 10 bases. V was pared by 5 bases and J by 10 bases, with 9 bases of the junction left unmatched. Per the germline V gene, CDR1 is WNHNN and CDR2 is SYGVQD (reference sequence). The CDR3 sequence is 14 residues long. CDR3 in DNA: TGCGCCAGCAGTCCAGAGCGGGGGGGTGTCGCGCAGTATTTT. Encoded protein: CASSPERGGVAQYF.

Here the CDR3 DNA reads TGCAGCGTTGGGGGTTCAGATACGCAGTATTTT. It codes for CSVGGSDTQYF. The V gene is TRBV29-1, the J gene TRBJ2-3; D is unclear. This CDR3 region has 11 residues. V lost 4 bases and J lost 4, with 6 bases in between. Per germline, CDR1 SQVTM and CDR2 ANQGSEA.

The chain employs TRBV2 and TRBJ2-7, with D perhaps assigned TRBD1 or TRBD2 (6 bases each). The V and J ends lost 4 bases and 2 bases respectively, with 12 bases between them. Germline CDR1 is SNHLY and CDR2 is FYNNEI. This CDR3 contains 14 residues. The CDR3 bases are TGTGCCAGCAGTGCTGAGGGGGGTACCTACGAGCAGTACTTC. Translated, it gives CASSAEGGTYEQYF.

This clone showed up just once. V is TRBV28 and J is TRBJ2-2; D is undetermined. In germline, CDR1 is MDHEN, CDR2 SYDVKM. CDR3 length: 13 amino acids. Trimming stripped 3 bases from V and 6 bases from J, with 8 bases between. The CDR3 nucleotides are TGTGCCAGCAGTTTCGCGGACCCCGGGGAGCTGTTTTTT. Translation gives CASSFADPGELFF.

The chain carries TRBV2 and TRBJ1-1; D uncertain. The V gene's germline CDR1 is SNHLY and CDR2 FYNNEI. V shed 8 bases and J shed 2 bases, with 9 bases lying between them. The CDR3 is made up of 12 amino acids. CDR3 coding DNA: TGTGCCAGCCTACGGGTTAACACTGAAGCTTTCTTT. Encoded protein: CASLRVNTEAFF.

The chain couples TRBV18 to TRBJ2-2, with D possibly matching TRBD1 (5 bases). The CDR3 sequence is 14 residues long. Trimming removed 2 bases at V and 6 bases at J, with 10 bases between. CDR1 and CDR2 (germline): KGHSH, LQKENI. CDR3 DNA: TGTGCCAGCTCACCAGACAGACTTGCCGGGGAGCTGTTTTTT. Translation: CASSPDRLAGELFF.

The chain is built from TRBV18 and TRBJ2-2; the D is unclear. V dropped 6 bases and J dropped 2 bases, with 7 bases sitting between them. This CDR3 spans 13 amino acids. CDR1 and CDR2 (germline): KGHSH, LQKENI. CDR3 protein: CASSLKNTGELFF. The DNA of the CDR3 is TGTGCCAGCTCGCTTAAAAACACCGGGGAGCTGTTTTTT.

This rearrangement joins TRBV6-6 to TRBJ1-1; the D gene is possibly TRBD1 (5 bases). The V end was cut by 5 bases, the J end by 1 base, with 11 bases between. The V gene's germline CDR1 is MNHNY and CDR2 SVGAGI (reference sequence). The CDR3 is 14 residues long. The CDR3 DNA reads TGTGCCAGCAGTCCTGGGGGACGGAACACTGAAGCTTTCTTT. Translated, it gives CASSPGGRNTEAFF.